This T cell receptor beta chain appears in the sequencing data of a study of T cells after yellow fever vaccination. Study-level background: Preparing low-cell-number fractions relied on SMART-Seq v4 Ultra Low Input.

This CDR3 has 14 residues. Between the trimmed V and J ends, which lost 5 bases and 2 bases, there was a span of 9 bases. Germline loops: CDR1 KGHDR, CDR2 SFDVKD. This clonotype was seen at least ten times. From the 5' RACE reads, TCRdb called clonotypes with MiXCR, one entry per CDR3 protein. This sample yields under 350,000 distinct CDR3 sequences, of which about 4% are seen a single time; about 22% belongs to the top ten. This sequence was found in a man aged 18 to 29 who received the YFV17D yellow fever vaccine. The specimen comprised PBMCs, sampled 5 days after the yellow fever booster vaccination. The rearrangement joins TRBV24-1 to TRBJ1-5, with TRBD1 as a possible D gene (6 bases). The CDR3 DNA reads TGTGCCACCAGTGCCAGGGGCGGCAATCAGCCCCAGCATTTT. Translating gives CATSARGGNQPQHF.